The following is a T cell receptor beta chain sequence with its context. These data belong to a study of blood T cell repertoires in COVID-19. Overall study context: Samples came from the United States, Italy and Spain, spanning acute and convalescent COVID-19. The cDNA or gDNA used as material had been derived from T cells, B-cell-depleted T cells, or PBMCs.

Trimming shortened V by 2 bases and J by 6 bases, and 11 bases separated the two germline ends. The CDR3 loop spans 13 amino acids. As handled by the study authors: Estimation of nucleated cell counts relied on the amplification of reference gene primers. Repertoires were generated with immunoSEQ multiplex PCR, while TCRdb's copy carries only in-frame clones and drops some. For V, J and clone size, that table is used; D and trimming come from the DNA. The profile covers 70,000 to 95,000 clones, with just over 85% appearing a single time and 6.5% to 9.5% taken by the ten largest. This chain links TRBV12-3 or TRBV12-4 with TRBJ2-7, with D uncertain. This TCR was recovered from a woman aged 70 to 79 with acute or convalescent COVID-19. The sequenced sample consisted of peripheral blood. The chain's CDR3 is CASSLYPPIEQYF. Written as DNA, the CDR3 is TGTGCCAGCAGTTTATACCCCCCTATCGAGCAGTACTTC.